The table lists the clone carrying this TCR beta chain with many counts. Its specificity is not known. These data belong to a study of neurological immune-mediated disorders. Broader study findings: Expanded clones shared no CDR3 amino acid sequences across subjects, suggesting private repertoires in all groups.

Time point here: longitudinal time-point 2. cDNA was made by 5'RACE with 10-nucleotide random UMIs. TCRdb re-called the 5' RACE reads with MiXCR, one entry per CDR3 protein. The table lists approximately 89,000 distinct CDR3 sequences, less than 15% of them singletons. CDR3 size: 14 residues. The V end was cut by 3 bases, the J end by 6 bases, with 15 bases between. From germline, CDR1 is ENHRY and CDR2 SYGVKD. J is TRBJ2-7 and V is TRBV10-3, with TRBD1 as a possible D gene (5 bases). What was sequenced was PBMCs. This receptor was taken from a female donor with HTLV-1-associated myelopathy (HAM/TSP). The CDR3 DNA reads as TGTGCCATCAGTGATCATACGACAGCTCGCGAGCAGTACTTC. It encodes CAISDHTTAREQYF.